These 28 T cell receptor beta chains share one sample of origin, sequenced in a study of CD8+ T cells in alopecia areata. Noted treatment: oral pan-JAK inhibitor, 5-10 mg twice daily. RNA, once extracted, was reverse transcribed into cDNA for use as the sequencing template. Profiled with immunoSEQ multiplex PCR; TCRdb holds only in-frame clones, not every one. The data hold more than 130,000 clones, with roughly 82% observed a single time. The sample in question was CD8+ T cells sorted from blood, obtained at week 4, from a patient treated with tofacitinib. These TCRs come from a human donor with alopecia areata.

This chain uses TRBV7-9 with TRBJ2-1; no clear D gene. CDR1 is SEHNR, CDR2 FQNEAQ, per germline (reference sequence). This CDR3 region has 14 residues. With 8 bases removed from V and 6 bases from J, the gap between germline ends came to 17 bases. The CDR3 sequence is CASSKDALLNEQFF. The CDR3, as DNA: TGTGCCAGCTCGAAGGATGCGCTTCTCAATGAGCAGTTCTTC.

The V and J genes are TRBV29-1 and TRBJ1-2, with D maybe TRBD1 (5 bases). Germline V gene sequence: CDR1 SQVTM, CDR2 ANQGSEA. This CDR3 is built from 14 residues. V shed 0 bases and J shed 3 bases, with 11 bases lying between them. CDR3 nucleotide sequence: TGCAGCGTTGAAGATACGGGGGAGGACTATGGCTACACCTTC. As protein: CSVEDTGEDYGYTF.

The J gene is TRBJ1-5, the V gene TRBV5-6; 8 bases agree with TRBD1. The germline V gene has CDR1 SGHDT and CDR2 YYEEEE. V was clipped by 4 bases and J by 0 bases; unmatched bases: 12. The CDR3 has 18 amino acids. CDR3 nucleotides: TGTGCCAGCAGCCCTTCGGACAGGGATGGAGATAGCAATCAGCCCCAGCATTTT. Protein: CASSPSDRDGDSNQPQHF.

The chain links TRBV29-1 to TRBJ2-1; TRBD2 matches 8 bases. This CDR3 has 16 amino acids. J gave up 9 bases and V 0 bases, and 13 bases lay outside the gene matches. Germline assignment: CDR1 SQVTM and CDR2 ANQGSEA. The CDR3 is CSVEEWLAGLRGEQFF. The CDR3 DNA reads as TGCAGCGTTGAAGAATGGCTAGCGGGCCTAAGGGGTGAGCAGTTCTTC.

CDR3 residues: CASSSGHRDRWNNEQFF. The DNA for the CDR3 is TGTGCCAGCAGCTCCGGTCACCGGGACAGATGGAACAATGAGCAGTTCTTC. V is TRBV5-6 and J is TRBJ2-1, with 7 bases lining up with TRBD1. CDR3 length: 17 amino acids. Trimming at V came to 3 bases and at J to 5 bases, leaving 14 bases not matched to a gene. The germline gives CDR1 SGHDT, CDR2 YYEEEE. The whole variable domain, filled in from reference TRBV5-6 and TRBJ2-1, reads DAGVTQSPTHLIKTRGQQVTLRCSPKSGHDTVSWYQQALGQGPQFIFQYYEEEERQRGNFPDRFSGHQFPNYSSELNVNALLLGDSALYLCASSSGHRDRWNNEQFFGPGTRLTVL.

This sequence joins TRBV7-6 and TRBJ2-7; TRBD2 matches 8 bases. The CDR3 runs 13 residues. The V and J ends lost 5 bases and 3 bases, in that order; junction bases with no gene match: 3. From germline, CDR1 is SGHVS and CDR2 FNYEAQ. CDR3 bases: TGTGCCAGCAGCCCGGGGGGGTACTACGAGCAGTACTTC. It codes for CASSPGGYYEQYF. Variable domain in full (rest from reference TRBV7-6 and TRBJ2-7): GAGVSQSPRYKVTKRGQDVALRCDPISGHVSLYWYRQALGQGPEFLTYFNYEAQQDKSGLPNDRFSAERPEGSISTLTIQRTEQRDSAMYRCASSPGGYYEQYFGPGTRLTVT.

This CDR3 reads CARGSGRGEETQYF. CDR3 DNA sequence: TGTGCCCGGGGGAGCGGTCGCGGTGAGGAGACCCAGTACTTC. The V gene is TRBV30, the J gene TRBJ2-5; D is possibly TRBD2 (6 bases). V was clipped by 8 bases and J by 5 bases, with 21 bases between them. The CDR3 contains 14 residues. Germline CDR1 reads GTSNPN; CDR2 reads SVGIG (reference sequence).

V gene TRBV27 combines with J gene TRBJ2-7; D is possibly TRBD1 (5 bases). V was clipped by 3 bases and J by 6 bases, with 12 bases between them. Germline V gives CDR1 MNHEY, CDR2 SMNVEV (reference sequence). The CDR3 runs to 13 residues. DNA of the CDR3: TGTGCCAGCAGTTTTCGCAGGGATGCCGAGCAGTACTTC. It specifies CASSFRRDAEQYF.

In its sample, this clone was seen once. This chain connects TRBV5-6 to TRBJ2-3; D uncertain. Trimming cost V 0 bases and J 4 bases, with 9 bases left between them. The CDR3 is 14 amino acids. Germline values: CDR1 SGHDT, CDR2 YYEEEE. CDR3 in DNA: TGTGCCAGCAGCTTGGCTCAGCTGCCAGATACGCAGTATTTT. Protein sequence: CASSLAQLPDTQYF.

This clone was counted once. This sequence joins TRBV29-1 and TRBJ1-2, with D possibly matching TRBD1 (6 bases). Germline-derived CDR1 and CDR2 are SQVTM and ANQGSEA. The CDR3 length is 12 residues. Trimming shortened V by 3 bases and J by 4 bases, and 9 bases separated the two germline ends. This chain's CDR3 is CSVEDRVYGYTF. The CDR3 DNA sequence: TGCAGCGTTGAGGACAGAGTCTATGGCTACACCTTC.

The rearrangement uses TRBV15 and TRBJ1-1; D unclear. This CDR3 has 13 amino acids. CDR1 and CDR2 from the germline V gene are LNHNV and YYDKDF (reference sequence). V was pared by 0 bases and J by 7 bases, with 9 bases between. CDR3 in amino acids: CATSRDFRHEAFF. Here the CDR3 DNA reads TGTGCCACCAGCAGAGATTTCAGGCATGAAGCTTTCTTT.

J is TRBJ2-7 and V is TRBV29-1, with D possibly TRBD2 on 6 matching bases. The CDR3 is 11 amino acids. Trimming removed 2 bases at V and 6 bases at J, with 8 bases between. The V gene's germline CDR1 is SQVTM and CDR2 ANQGSEA. CDR3 region: CSVESGVEQYF. CDR3 DNA: TGCAGCGTTGAATCGGGGGTCGAGCAGTACTTC.

This chain links TRBV7-9 with TRBJ2-3; either TRBD1 or TRBD2 may supply D (5 bases each). This CDR3 has 15 amino acids. Looked up from germline, CDR1 is SEHNR and CDR2 is FQNEAQ (reference sequence). Trimming took 4 bases from V and 2 from J, leaving 13 bases between them. The CDR3 nucleotides are TGTGCCAGCAGCTGGCTAGCAGGGATCACAGATACGCAGTATTTT. Its translation is CASSWLAGITDTQYF. Together with reference TRBV7-9 and TRBJ2-3, the CDR3 gives the full variable domain: DTGVSQNPRHKITKRGQNVTFRCDPISEHNRLYWYRQTLGQGPEFLTYFQNEAQLEKSRLLSDRFSAERPKGSFSTLEIQRTEQGDSAMYLCASSWLAGITDTQYFGPGTRLTVL.

This rearrangement joins TRBV9 to TRBJ2-3; 9 positions match TRBD2. Per germline, CDR1 SGDLS and CDR2 YYNGEE. After removal of 0 bases from V and 2 bases from J, the junction contained 4 bases not matched to a gene. This CDR3 contains 16 residues. CDR3 region: CASSVGASGVTDTQYF. The DNA for the CDR3 is TGTGCCAGCAGCGTAGGGGCTAGCGGGGTCACAGATACGCAGTATTTT.

This chain joins TRBV7-2 and TRBJ2-3; D gene ambiguous. Germline V gene sequence: CDR1 SGHTA, CDR2 FQGNSA. V lost 0 bases to trimming and J lost 2 bases, with 3 bases between them. This CDR3 is 13 amino acids long. CDR3 nucleotide sequence: TGTGCCAGCAGCTTAGCCCACACAGATACGCAGTATTTT. It codes for CASSLAHTDTQYF. Variable domain in full (rest from reference TRBV7-2 and TRBJ2-3): GAGVSQSPSNKVTEKGKDVELRCDPISGHTALYWYRQSLGQGLEFLIYFQGNSAPDKSGLPSDRFSAERTGGSVSTLTIQRTQQEDSAVYLCASSLAHTDTQYFGPGTRLTVL.

V usage is TRBV4-1 and J usage is TRBJ2-3; 8 bases are shared with TRBD1. The ends lost 1 base at V and 1 base at J; junction bases unmatched: 4. CDR3 size: 16 residues. Germline V gene lookup returns CDR1 MGHRA and CDR2 YSYEKL. The CDR3 DNA follows: TGCGCCAGCAGCCAAGGGCCGGGACAGGGCACAGATACGCAGTATTTT. Encoded protein: CASSQGPGQGTDTQYF.

The J gene is TRBJ2-5, the V gene TRBV27; D possibly corresponds to TRBD1 (5 bases). CDR1 is MNHEY and CDR2 is SMNVEV in the germline V gene (reference sequence). The V end was cut by 5 bases, the J end by 4 bases, with 17 bases between. There are 15 residues in the CDR3. The CDR3 DNA reads TGTGCCAGCAGTCTCCTAAGGGGCGAAGGAGAGACCCAGTACTTC. Protein product: CASSLLRGEGETQYF.

The gene calls are TRBV10-3 and TRBJ2-7; D is uncertain. CDR1 is ENHRY and CDR2 is SYGVKD in the germline V gene. V lost 3 bases and J lost 0, with 9 bases in between. This CDR3 contains 14 residues. DNA for the CDR3: TGTGCCATCAGTGAATCTCCAATCTCCTACGAGCAGTACTTC. This translates into CAISESPISYEQYF.

The chain carries TRBV4-1 and TRBJ2-3; D gene unclear. Trimming stripped 1 base from V and 2 bases from J, with 7 bases between. The CDR3 is made up of 14 amino acids. The germline V gene encodes CDR1 MGHRA and CDR2 YSYEKL. CDR3 sequence: CASSQGRTTDTQYF. The CDR3, as DNA: TGCGCCAGCAGCCAAGGGAGAACCACAGATACGCAGTATTTT.

This sequence joins TRBV19 and TRBJ1-1; 11 bases agree with TRBD1. V lost 5 bases, J lost 5 bases, and 7 bases stayed unmatched. The CDR3 is made up of 15 amino acids. Germline V gene lookup returns CDR1 LNHDA and CDR2 SQIVND (reference sequence). Here the CDR3 DNA reads TGTGCCAGTAGTGGACAGGGGGCGCGTGGGACTGAAGCTTTCTTT. Encoded protein: CASSGQGARGTEAFF.

The rearrangement uses TRBV4-2 and TRBJ2-7; the D gene could be TRBD1 or TRBD2 (6 bases each). Germline-derived CDR1 and CDR2 are LGHNA and YNFKEQ. The CDR3 is made up of 15 amino acids. The V end was cut by 5 bases, the J end by 6 bases, with 20 bases between. The CDR3: CASSSPGARLTEQYF. CDR3 bases: TGTGCCAGCAGCTCCCCGGGGGCGAGATTGACCGAGCAGTACTTC.

This rearrangement joins TRBV19 to TRBJ2-3; 8 bases align to TRBD1. Trimming at V came to 9 bases and at J to 1 base, leaving 9 bases not matched to a gene. The germline CDR1 and CDR2 sequences are LNHDA and SQIVND (reference sequence). The CDR3 is made up of 15 amino acids. The CDR3 DNA follows: TGTGCCAGCGACGATCCAGGGGGCGGCACAGATACGCAGTATTTT. It yields the protein CASDDPGGGTDTQYF.

The chain recombines TRBV7-6 with TRBJ2-7; D gene ambiguous. The CDR3 is 16 amino acids. The ends were cut back, 1 base at V and 3 bases at J, with 16 bases in the middle. Germline V lookup: CDR1 SGHVS, CDR2 FNYEAQ. The CDR3 DNA is TGTGCCAGCAGCTTAGAGGAATACGGACCGGTCTACGAGCAGTACTTC. Translated, it gives CASSLEEYGPVYEQYF.

In this sample, this clone is medium-sized (0.01 to 0.1%). The rearrangement uses TRBV9 and TRBJ2-6, with D possibly being TRBD1 or TRBD2 (5 bases each). The V gene's germline CDR1 is SGDLS and CDR2 YYNGEE. This CDR3 is 19 amino acids long. V gave up 3 bases and J gave up 0 bases, with 19 bases separating them. The CDR3 sequence is CASSATRDPPLSGANVLTF. CDR3 sequence (DNA): TGTGCCAGCAGCGCCACCCGGGACCCACCACTCTCTGGGGCCAACGTCCTGACTTTC.

This clone was picked up a small number of times. The rearrangement links TRBV10-3 to TRBJ1-5; D perhaps matches TRBD1 (5 bases). CDR1 ENHRY and CDR2 SYGVKD come from the germline V gene. Trimming shortened V by 4 bases and J by 7 bases, and 29 bases separated the two germline ends. This CDR3 is 19 amino acids long. The CDR3 DNA is TGTGCCATCAGTGTCGCTCCAGGCCCTTCTAGGTCTGGGGCGCAGCCCCAGCATTTT. Residues: CAISVAPGPSRSGAQPQHF.

The V gene is TRBV30, the J gene TRBJ2-7; D is unclear. The CDR3 loop spans 11 amino acids. Germline CDR1 is GTSNPN and CDR2 is SVGIG (reference sequence). V lost 0 bases, J lost 7 bases, and 7 bases lay in between. The CDR3 region has the DNA TGTGCCTGGAGTGTACTCGGGGAGCAGTACTTC. As protein: CAWSVLGEQYF.

The V gene is TRBV27, the J gene TRBJ2-3, with 8 bases matching TRBD2. The CDR3 is made up of 14 amino acids. The V segment lost 7 bases and the J segment 5 bases; nucleotides outside the gene matches: 8. Germline values: CDR1 MNHEY, CDR2 SMNVEV (reference sequence). The chain's CDR3 is CASKSGGREDTQYF. As DNA, the CDR3 is TGTGCCAGCAAAAGCGGGGGTCGGGAAGATACGCAGTATTTT.

The chain links TRBV7-8 to TRBJ2-5; 10 bases line up with TRBD1. V gave up 4 bases and J gave up 5 bases; unmatched junction bases: 13. Germline lookup yields CDR1 SGHVS and CDR2 FQNEAQ. The CDR3 runs 17 residues. CDR3 sequence reads: CASSSQWGQGWDETQYF. The DNA of the CDR3 is TGTGCCAGCAGCTCCCAGTGGGGACAGGGGTGGGATGAGACCCAGTACTTC.